Listed here are 30 T cell receptor beta chains from one sample, sequenced in a study of identical twins. TCRdb analysed the 5' RACE reads with MiXCR anew, one entry per CDR3 protein. Of 15,000 to 20,000 distinct CDR3 sequences in the sample, just under 70% were seen once. Input material: memory (CD45RO+) T cells sorted from blood. All receptors come from a young woman in good health. This table probably holds off-target reads from a library built for another chain.

V usage is TRBV20-1 and J usage is TRBJ2-7, with TRBD2 as a possible D gene (6 bases). The CDR3 is 15 amino acids. Germline values: CDR1 DFQATT, CDR2 SNEGSKA (reference sequence). V dropped 2 bases and J dropped 5 bases, with 19 bases sitting between them. The CDR3 spells CSARQPSALGDEQYF. In nucleotides, the CDR3 is TGCAGTGCTAGACAACCTAGCGCCCTTGGAGACGAGCAGTACTTC.

This chain connects TRBV11-3 to TRBJ2-3, with D hard to call. Germline lookup yields CDR1 SGHNT and CDR2 YENEEA. The CDR3 runs 13 residues. The V and J ends lost 3 bases and 5 bases respectively, with 9 bases between them. The CDR3 loop is CASSFQHGDTQYF. The CDR3, as DNA: TGTGCCAGCAGCTTCCAACATGGAGATACGCAGTATTTT.

This sequence joins TRBV20-1 and TRBJ2-3, with D unclear. The V end was cut by 7 bases, the J end by 4 bases, with 21 bases between. Germline V gene lookup returns CDR1 DFQATT and CDR2 SNEGSKA (reference sequence). The CDR3 covers 15 residues. The CDR3 nucleotides read TGCAGTGTCATCATATTGGGCCGGTTAGCAGATACGCAGTATTTT. Translated: CSVIILGRLADTQYF.

The chain joins TRBV11-2 to TRBJ2-2; D is undetermined. Trimming removed 7 bases at V and 9 bases at J, with 12 bases between. This CDR3 spans 12 amino acids. Germline V CDR1 and CDR2: SGHAT, FQNNGV. DNA for the CDR3: TGTGCCAGCACCTCTGAGATACGGGAGCTGTTTTTT. Its protein product is CASTSEIRELFF.

CDR3: CASSSDRVRADTQYF. CDR3 nucleotide sequence: TGTGCCAGCAGCTCCGACAGGGTCCGGGCAGATACGCAGTATTTT. V is TRBV7-2 and J is TRBJ2-3, with 7 bases identical to TRBD1. Trimming at V came to 4 bases and at J to 4 bases, leaving 8 bases not matched to a gene. This CDR3 has 15 residues. The germline CDR1 and CDR2 sequences are SGHTA and FQGNSA.

For the CDR3, the DNA is TGTGCCAGCAGCCTACCCATGTGGGCTAGCGGGAGGGTCCATGAGCAGTTCTTC. This sequence encodes CASSLPMWASGRVHEQFF. The chain uses TRBV14 and TRBJ2-1; the match to TRBD2 covers 12 bases. The CDR3 loop spans 18 amino acids. The trim removed 4 bases at V and 8 bases at J, leaving 15 bases unmatched. The germline CDR1 and CDR2 sequences are SGHDN and FVKESK.

This chain links TRBV13 with TRBJ2-3; 9 bases map to TRBD2. J gave up 2 bases and V 3 bases, and 3 bases lay outside the gene matches. The CDR3 has 15 residues. CDR1 is PRHDT, CDR2 FYEKMQ, per germline (reference sequence). The CDR3 spells CASSFGGRATDTQYF. CDR3 sequence (DNA): TGTGCCAGCAGCTTTGGCGGGAGGGCCACAGATACGCAGTATTTT.

The chain couples TRBV20-1 to TRBJ1-3, with a weak D call TRBD1 (5 bases). Trimming pared 1 base from V and 8 bases from J, leaving 18 bases between. The CDR3 is 15 amino acids. Germline CDR1 reads DFQATT; CDR2 reads SNEGSKA (reference sequence). This CDR3 is CSARAYRNGIYTIYF. The CDR3, as DNA: TGCAGTGCTAGAGCGTACAGGAATGGGATCTACACCATATATTTT.

This clonotype has only a few counts. This chain uses TRBV6-2 or TRBV6-3 with TRBJ2-3; the D is unclear. V lost 2 bases, J lost 6 bases, and 3 bases lay in between. The CDR3 spans 11 residues. Germline V gene data show CDR1 as MNHEY and CDR2 as SVGEGT. The CDR3, as DNA: TGTGCCAGCAGTTACCAGGATACGCAGTATTTT. Protein: CASSYQDTQYF.

The chain employs TRBV15 and TRBJ2-5, with TRBD1 matching over 7 bases. With V trimmed by 6 bases and J by 4 bases, 11 bases remained unmatched. The germline gives CDR1 LNHNV, CDR2 YYDKDF (reference sequence). There are 15 residues in the CDR3. CDR3 DNA: TGTGCCACCAGTAAACCGGGACAGTACTCAGAGACCCAGTACTTC. Protein product: CATSKPGQYSETQYF.

The chain has TRBV7-2 and TRBJ2-7, with TRBD2 identical over 7 bases. The CDR3 has 21 residues. With V trimmed by 2 bases and J by 2 bases, 24 bases remained unmatched. The germline gives CDR1 SGHTA, CDR2 FQGNSA. The CDR3 DNA reads as TGTGCCAGCAGCTTATGGGGTTTTGGGGAATGGCGGGAGATTTACCCCTACGAGCAGTACTTC. Translated: CASSLWGFGEWREIYPYEQYF.

This chain connects TRBV5-1 to TRBJ1-6; D is undetermined. CDR3 length: 12 amino acids. V dropped 1 base and J dropped 8 bases, with 4 bases sitting between them. In germline, CDR1 is SGHRS, CDR2 YFSETQ. The CDR3 spells CASSLSDSPLHF. DNA for the CDR3: TGCGCCAGCAGCTTGTCTGATTCACCCCTCCACTTT.

This clonotype occurred once. The chain links TRBV9 to TRBJ2-1; TRBD2 matches at 7 bases. The CDR3 runs 15 residues. Per the germline V gene, CDR1 is SGDLS and CDR2 is YYNGEE. V shed 0 bases, J shed 10 bases, and the junction held 10 bases outside the gene matches. The CDR3 nucleotides read TGTGCCAGCAGCGTAGGGACTAGGAGGGTTGGGGAGCAGTTCTTC. The encoded protein is CASSVGTRRVGEQFF. The variable domain in full, completed from reference TRBV9 and TRBJ2-1, reads DSGVTQTPKHLITATGQRVTLRCSPRSGDLSVYWYQQSLDQGLQFLIQYYNGEERAKGNILERFSAQQFPDLHSELNLSSLELGDSALYFCASSVGTRRVGEQFFGPGTRLTVL.

This sequence joins TRBV2 and TRBJ2-7; D not resolved. The CDR3 runs to 13 residues. Germline V gene sequence: CDR1 SNHLY, CDR2 FYNNEI. V was cut by 5 bases and J by 3 bases, with 11 bases left in between. The CDR3 protein is CASSRITIYEQYF. In DNA form, the CDR3 reads TGTGCCAGCAGTCGGATAACCATCTACGAGCAGTACTTC.

This clonotype turned up a few times. This chain joins TRBV27 and TRBJ2-2, with D uncertain. V lost 6 bases and J lost 1, with 9 bases in between. The V gene's germline CDR1 is MNHEY and CDR2 SMNVEV (reference sequence). The CDR3 length is 14 residues. The CDR3 DNA is TGTGCCAGCAGACGCCTGGGGAACACCGGGGAGCTGTTTTTT. Amino acid sequence: CASRRLGNTGELFF.

V gene TRBV7-8 combines with J gene TRBJ2-7; D gene uncertain. Trimming cost V 0 bases and J 0 bases, with 6 bases left between them. The length of the CDR3 is 14 residues. Germline-derived CDR1 and CDR2 are SGHVS and FQNEAQ. CDR3 protein: CASSLAAGSYEQYF. The CDR3 coding sequence is TGTGCCAGCAGCTTAGCGGCAGGCTCCTACGAGCAGTACTTC.

The chain couples TRBV6-2 or TRBV6-3 to TRBJ1-1; possible D gene TRBD1, 5 bases. Germline V lookup: CDR1 MNHEY, CDR2 SVGEGT. The CDR3 has 14 amino acids. With 3 bases removed from V and 6 bases from J, the gap between germline ends came to 14 bases. The CDR3 DNA is TGTGCCAGCAGTTATAGCGGGGGTAGGCCTGAAGCTTTCTTT. This translates into CASSYSGGRPEAFF.

The CDR3 DNA follows: TGCAGTGCTCCGCCACTACTTAGACTAGCGGATTCCTACAATGAGCAGTTCTTC. This sequence encodes CSAPPLLRLADSYNEQFF. The V and J genes are TRBV20-1 and TRBJ2-1; 9 nucleotides match TRBD2. The length of the CDR3 is 18 residues. Unmatched junction bases numbered 15, after V lost 5 bases and J lost 1 base. Germline V gene lookup returns CDR1 DFQATT and CDR2 SNEGSKA (reference sequence).

The chain links TRBV29-1 to TRBJ2-3; 8 bases are shared with TRBD1. V shed 3 bases and J 4 bases; nucleotides not matched to a gene: 3. The CDR3 is 13 residues long. In germline, CDR1 is SQVTM, CDR2 ANQGSEA. DNA for the CDR3: TGCAGCGTTGACCGACAGGGGTCAGATACGCAGTATTTT. As protein: CSVDRQGSDTQYF.

The V call is TRBV4-3, the J call TRBJ2-4; a possible D gene is TRBD2 (5 bases). V lost 3 bases and J 9 bases, leaving 12 bases between the germline ends. The CDR3 is made up of 13 amino acids. Looked up from germline, CDR1 is LGHNA and CDR2 is YSLEER. The CDR3 spells CASSQDRESIQYF. The CDR3 region has the DNA TGCGCCAGCAGCCAGGACCGGGAAAGCATTCAGTACTTC.

This chain joins TRBV20-1 and TRBJ2-1; 7 bases match TRBD2. CDR1 is DFQATT and CDR2 is SNEGSKA in the germline V gene (reference sequence). Trimming removed 1 base from V and 1 base from J; junction bases left unmatched: 10. The CDR3 runs 17 residues. CDR3 DNA: TGCAGTGCTAGAGGGGAGGGCCCACTCCGATCCTACAATGAGCAGTTCTTC. Protein: CSARGEGPLRSYNEQFF.

The V gene is TRBV12-3 or TRBV12-4, the J gene TRBJ2-7, with 8 bases matching TRBD2. This CDR3 spans 14 amino acids. Losses at the gene ends were 3 bases for V and 6 bases for J; bases not matched to a gene: 7. Here the CDR3 reads CASSLTGGPGEQYF. Here the CDR3 DNA reads TGTGCCAGCAGTTTGACGGGAGGGCCAGGCGAGCAGTACTTC.

This clonotype was observed a single time. CDR3 loop: CSATHRDLGEQYF. CDR3 sequence (DNA): TGCAGCGCCACCCACAGGGACTTGGGGGAGCAGTACTTC. V gene TRBV29-1 combines with J gene TRBJ2-7, with D possibly called TRBD1 or TRBD2 (6 bases each). V was cut by 7 bases and J by 7 bases, with 20 bases left in between. CDR3 size: 13 residues. Germline V gene sequence: CDR1 SQVTM, CDR2 ANQGSEA.

This clonotype showed up just a few times. The genes are TRBV7-2 and TRBJ2-1; 8 bases match TRBD2. Germline CDR1 and CDR2: SGHTA and FQGNSA. Trimming took 4 bases from V and 7 from J; bases not matched to a gene: 9. The CDR3 spans 15 residues. Here the CDR3 reads CASSSSGTSLNEQFF. The CDR3 coding sequence is TGTGCCAGCAGCTCCTCCGGGACTAGTTTAAATGAGCAGTTCTTC.

The CDR3 spells CASSRMDRENTEAFF. CDR3 coding DNA: TGCGCCAGCAGCCGCATGGACAGGGAAAATACTGAAGCTTTCTTT. The V call is TRBV4-1, the J call TRBJ1-1, with TRBD1 matching 8 bases. There are 15 residues in the CDR3. The junction had 9 bases not matched to a gene; V was cut back by 4 bases and J by 5 bases. Germline-derived CDR1 and CDR2 are MGHRA and YSYEKL.

J is TRBJ2-1 and V is TRBV6-1; D gene uncertain. The CDR3 runs to 16 residues. V was shortened by 1 base and J by 0 bases, with 10 bases between the two germline ends. From germline, CDR1 is MNHNS and CDR2 SASEGT. The CDR3 here is CASSEVGTPSYNEQFF. CDR3 nucleotides: TGTGCCAGCAGTGAAGTGGGAACCCCCTCCTACAATGAGCAGTTCTTC.

The chain recombines TRBV28 with TRBJ1-6; 7 bases fit TRBD1. Losses at the gene ends were 5 bases for V and 7 bases for J; bases not matched to a gene: 8. CDR1 is MDHEN, CDR2 SYDVKM, per germline. The CDR3 loop spans 15 amino acids. In nucleotides, the CDR3 is TGTGCCAGCAGTGTACCGGGACAGTGGAATTCACCCCTCCACTTT. It encodes CASSVPGQWNSPLHF.

V gene TRBV23-1 combines with J gene TRBJ2-4, with a tentative D call TRBD1 (6 bases). TRBV23-1 carries the ORF label, with uncertain function. The CDR3 is 15 residues long. V was pared by 2 bases and J by 1 base, with 9 bases between. The CDR3 nucleotides read TGCGCCAGCAGTCAACGGGACACCGCCAAAAACATTCAGTACTTC. Amino acids: CASSQRDTAKNIQYF.

The V and J genes are TRBV14 and TRBJ2-1, with no clear D. The CDR3 loop spans 12 amino acids. The V gene lost 3 bases and the J gene lost 7 bases, with 7 bases spanning the gap. Germline assignment: CDR1 SGHDN and CDR2 FVKESK. The CDR3 spells CASSQWVNEQFF. The DNA of the CDR3 is TGTGCCAGCAGCCAGTGGGTGAATGAGCAGTTCTTC.

This rearrangement joins TRBV6-4 to TRBJ2-1, with D perhaps TRBD2 (5 bases). The V end was cut by 6 bases, the J end by 4 bases, with 13 bases between. There are 14 residues in the CDR3. The germline gives CDR1 MRHNA, CDR2 SNTAGT. For the CDR3, the DNA is TGTGCCAGCAGCCCTACGGGGAATTACAATGAGCAGTTCTTC. This translates into CASSPTGNYNEQFF.